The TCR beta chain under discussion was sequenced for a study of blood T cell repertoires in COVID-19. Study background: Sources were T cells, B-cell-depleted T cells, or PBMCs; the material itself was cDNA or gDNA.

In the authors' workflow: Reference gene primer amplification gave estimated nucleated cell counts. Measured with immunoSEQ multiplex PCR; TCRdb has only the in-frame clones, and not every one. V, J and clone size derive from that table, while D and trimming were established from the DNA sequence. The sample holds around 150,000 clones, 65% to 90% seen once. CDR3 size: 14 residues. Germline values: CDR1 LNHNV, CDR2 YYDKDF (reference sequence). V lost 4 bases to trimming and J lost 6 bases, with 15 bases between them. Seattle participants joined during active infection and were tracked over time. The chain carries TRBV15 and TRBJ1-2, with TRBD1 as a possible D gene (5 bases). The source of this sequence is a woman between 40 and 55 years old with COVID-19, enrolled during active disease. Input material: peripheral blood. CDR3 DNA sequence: TGTGCCACCAGCATCCGACAGTCTCTTGATGGCTACACCTTC. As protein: CATSIRQSLDGYTF.